This record concerns one TCR beta chain sequence. Its matching antigen is unknown. The data are from a study of OX40 agonist ivuxolimab in advanced cancers. Turning to the study itself: Recorded diagnoses for dose-escalation patients were hepatocellular carcinoma, melanoma, renal cell or head and neck cancer.

In germline, CDR1 is SGHRS, CDR2 YFSETQ. The CDR3 extends over 13 amino acids. Trimming pared 4 bases from V and 6 bases from J, leaving 13 bases between. Findings of the study overall: Among the lowest levels of clonal expansion were found in partial responders at 0.1-3.0 mg/kg. Averaging showed that CD8+ T cells had more expanded clones than CD4+ did.

Profiling relied on immunoSEQ multiplex PCR, and the TCRdb table lists in-frame clones only, not all of them. The table shows 65,000 to 80,000 clones, with roughly nine tenths occurring only once. This clonotype was sampled from an adult with an advanced solid tumor such as melanoma, head and neck, liver or kidney cancer. This material consisted of CD4+ or CD8+ T cells sorted from blood, taken in a trial of the OX40 agonist ivuxolimab. The V and J genes are TRBV5-1 and TRBJ1-2, with D maybe TRBD1 (6 bases). CDR3 sequence (DNA): TGCGCCAGCAGCCCCAGAGGGGGGGATGGCTACACCTTC. As protein: CASSPRGGDGYTF. Complete variable domain (other parts from reference TRBV5-1 and TRBJ1-2): KAGVTQTPRYLIKTRGQQVTLSCSPISGHRSVSWYQQTPGQGLQFLFEYFSETQRNKGNFPGRFSGRQFSNSRSEMNVSTLELGDSALYLCASSPRGGDGYTFGSGTRLTVV.